This record concerns one TCR beta chain sequence. The data originate from a study of blood T cell repertoires in COVID-19. The data were produced by immunoSEQ multiplex PCR, yet TCRdb's version contains in-frame clones alone and is incomplete. The data contain 25,000 to 30,000 clones, approximately 81% of them seen just once; the ten biggest clones take up 16%. This CDR3 has 15 residues. Trimming removed 1 base from V and 0 bases from J, with 9 bases in between. Per germline, CDR1 LNHDA and CDR2 SQIVND (reference sequence). Sequencing was performed on peripheral blood. This chain joins TRBV19 and TRBJ1-2; D is perhaps TRBD1 (5 bases). This TCR was sampled from a woman aged 60-75 years with acute or convalescent COVID-19. The CDR3 reads CASSIGAGSNYGYTF. The CDR3 DNA reads TGTGCCAGTAGTATAGGAGCAGGGTCTAACTATGGCTACACCTTC.